This is a list of T cell receptor beta chains from one sample in a study of OX40 agonist ivuxolimab in advanced cancers. Some clones are missing from TCRdb's copy, which holds only in-frame ones; the method was immunoSEQ multiplex PCR. The top ten hold approximately 1% of the sample, which has about 60,000 clones, around 86% seen once. This specimen was CD4+ or CD8+ T cells sorted from blood, taken in a trial of the OX40 agonist ivuxolimab. These receptors were collected from an adult with an advanced solid tumor such as melanoma, head and neck, liver or kidney cancer. CDR3s include the opening cysteine and the closing phenylalanine or tryptophan. The order of the fields is CDR3 protein, CDR3 DNA, V gene, D gene, J gene, clone size. A D gene is named only where the DNA matches it firmly. Not all rows give a size; the values are once, few, many and, for expanded clones, a class.

CDR3aa: CASSPSGGTSVAYEQYF; CDR3nt: TGTGCCAGTAGTCCGTCCGGTGGGACTAGTGTCGCCTACGAGCAGTACTTC; v_gene: TRBV19; d_gene: TRBD2; j_gene: TRBJ2-7; abundance: few
CDR3aa: CASSPRGGTSGYEQYF; CDR3nt: TGTGCCAGCAGCCCCCGAGGTGGGACTAGCGGCTACGAGCAGTACTTC; v_gene: TRBV9; d_gene: TRBD2; j_gene: TRBJ2-7; abundance: NA
CDR3aa: CASSIPGIWAGANVLTF; CDR3nt: TGTGCCAGTAGTATACCGGGGATTTGGGCTGGGGCCAACGTCCTGACTTTC; v_gene: TRBV19; d_gene: NA; j_gene: TRBJ2-6; abundance: NA
CDR3aa: CASSVAGTSGYNEQFF; CDR3nt: TGTGCCAGCAGCGTAGCGGGGACTAGCGGATACAATGAGCAGTTCTTC; v_gene: TRBV9; d_gene: TRBD2; j_gene: TRBJ2-1; abundance: few
CDR3aa: CSVRLGTGTNYGYTF; CDR3nt: TGCAGCGTGCGACTTGGGACAGGGACTAACTATGGCTACACCTTC; v_gene: TRBV29-1; d_gene: TRBD1; j_gene: TRBJ1-2; abundance: NA
CDR3aa: CSVRWQQNTEAFF; CDR3nt: TGCAGCGTTAGGTGGCAACAGAACACTGAAGCTTTCTTT; v_gene: TRBV29-1; d_gene: NA; j_gene: TRBJ1-1; abundance: NA
CDR3aa: CASSPGRQTGATNEKLFF; CDR3nt: TGTGCCAGCAGCCCGGGGAGGCAGACGGGTGCAACTAATGAAAAACTGTTTTTT; v_gene: TRBV7-9; d_gene: NA; j_gene: TRBJ1-4; abundance: NA
CDR3aa: CASSSGGRGWETQYF; CDR3nt: TGTGCCAGCAGTTCCGGGGGCAGGGGGTGGGAGACCCAGTACTTC; v_gene: TRBV7-2; d_gene: NA; j_gene: TRBJ2-5; abundance: NA
CDR3aa: CASSWGVTRDIQYF; CDR3nt: TGTGCCAGCAGCTGGGGGGTTACCCGGGACATTCAGTACTTC; v_gene: TRBV7-9; d_gene: NA; j_gene: TRBJ2-4; abundance: NA
CDR3aa: CASNMGQYEQYF; CDR3nt: TGTGCCAGCAATATGGGACAGTACGAGCAGTACTTC; v_gene: TRBV28; d_gene: TRBD1; j_gene: TRBJ2-7; abundance: once
CDR3aa: CASSITVGTGTRDEQYF; CDR3nt: TGTGCCAGTAGTATCACGGTGGGGACCGGGACTAGAGACGAGCAGTACTTC; v_gene: TRBV19; d_gene: TRBD2; j_gene: TRBJ2-7; abundance: few
CDR3aa: CSVEDQGAGNAQFF; CDR3nt: TGCAGCGTTGAAGATCAGGGGGCGGGAAATGCGCAGTTCTTC; v_gene: TRBV29-1; d_gene: TRBD1; j_gene: TRBJ2-1; abundance: few
CDR3aa: CASSLSRLPGGTKNIQYF; CDR3nt: TGTGCCAGCAGTTTATCCCGCTTGCCAGGGGGGACCAAAAACATTCAGTACTTC; v_gene: TRBV28; d_gene: NA; j_gene: TRBJ2-4; abundance: NA
CDR3aa: CASSYAASGFGWQYF; CDR3nt: TGTGCCAGCAGTTACGCGGCTAGCGGGTTTGGCTGGCAGTATTTT; v_gene: TRBV6-6; d_gene: TRBD2; j_gene: TRBJ2-3; abundance: NA
CDR3aa: CASSERPKNEKLFF; CDR3nt: TGCGCCAGCAGTGAAAGACCGAAGAATGAAAAACTGTTTTTT; v_gene: TRBV10-1; d_gene: NA; j_gene: TRBJ1-4; abundance: NA
CDR3aa: CASRRRTAGNQPQHF; CDR3nt: TGTGCCAGTAGACGAAGGACAGCTGGCAATCAGCCCCAGCATTTT; v_gene: TRBV19; d_gene: NA; j_gene: TRBJ1-5; abundance: NA
CDR3aa: CASSPTSANTEAFF; CDR3nt: TGTGCCAGCTCACCAACCAGCGCGAACACTGAAGCTTTCTTT; v_gene: TRBV18; d_gene: NA; j_gene: TRBJ1-1; abundance: NA
CDR3aa: CASSQGQGSHEQYF; CDR3nt: TGTGCCAGCAGCCAGGGACAGGGGTCCCACGAGCAGTACTTC; v_gene: TRBV7-3; d_gene: TRBD1; j_gene: TRBJ2-7; abundance: NA
CDR3aa: CASSVTGRDTQYF; CDR3nt: TGTGCCAGCAGTGTTACAGGGAGAGATACGCAGTATTTT; v_gene: TRBV6-4; d_gene: NA; j_gene: TRBJ2-3; abundance: NA
CDR3aa: CATSRGMEGYTF; CDR3nt: TGTGCCACCAGCAGGGGAATGGAGGGCTACACCTTC; v_gene: TRBV15; d_gene: NA; j_gene: TRBJ1-2; abundance: medium-sized
CDR3aa: CASSEAIGDNYGYTF; CDR3nt: TGTGCCAGCAGTGAAGCGATCGGAGATAACTATGGCTACACCTTC; v_gene: TRBV6-1; d_gene: NA; j_gene: TRBJ1-2; abundance: NA
CDR3aa: CASSAGGREEKLFF; CDR3nt: TGTGCCAGCAGCGCCGGGGGGCGTGAGGAAAAACTGTTTTTT; v_gene: TRBV9; d_gene: NA; j_gene: TRBJ1-4; abundance: NA
CDR3aa: CAIRDSRGSKGDTQYF; CDR3nt: TGCGCCATTAGAGACTCCAGGGGGTCTAAAGGAGATACGCAGTATTTT; v_gene: TRBV5-1; d_gene: TRBD1; j_gene: TRBJ2-3; abundance: NA
CDR3aa: CASSFLDIYEQFF; CDR3nt: TGCGCCAGCAGCTTCCTAGATATTTATGAGCAGTTCTTC; v_gene: TRBV5-1; d_gene: NA; j_gene: TRBJ2-1; abundance: NA
CDR3aa: CASSIRTGTTGWSSYEQYF; CDR3nt: TGTGCCAGTAGTATTCGCACCGGGACAACCGGGTGGTCCTCCTACGAGCAGTACTTC; v_gene: TRBV19; d_gene: NA; j_gene: TRBJ2-7; abundance: NA
CDR3aa: CASSLTGTGAYEQYF; CDR3nt: TGTGCCAGCAGCTTAACCGGGACAGGGGCCTACGAGCAGTACTTC; v_gene: TRBV7-3; d_gene: TRBD1; j_gene: TRBJ2-7; abundance: NA
CDR3aa: CASSRRGTGDGYGYTF; CDR3nt: TGTGCCAGTAGTAGACGAGGTACAGGGGATGGATATGGCTACACCTTC; v_gene: TRBV19; d_gene: TRBD1; j_gene: TRBJ1-2; abundance: NA
CDR3aa: CASSNARMAGLTKLYEQYF; CDR3nt: TGTGCCAGCAGCAATGCGCGTATGGCGGGACTAACTAAACTCTACGAGCAGTACTTC; v_gene: TRBV21-1; d_gene: NA; j_gene: TRBJ2-7; abundance: NA
CDR3aa: CASSPPGRANEKLFF; CDR3nt: TGTGCCAGTAGTCCCCCGGGGAGGGCTAATGAAAAACTGTTTTTT; v_gene: TRBV19; d_gene: NA; j_gene: TRBJ1-4; abundance: NA
CDR3aa: CASTQGFSYNEQFF; CDR3nt: TGTGCCAGCACCCAGGGGTTCTCCTACAATGAGCAGTTCTTC; v_gene: TRBV6-6; d_gene: NA; j_gene: TRBJ2-1; abundance: NA
CDR3aa: CSARLDQQFF; CDR3nt: TGCAGTGCTAGATTGGACCAGCAGTTCTTC; v_gene: TRBV20-1; d_gene: NA; j_gene: TRBJ2-1; abundance: NA
CDR3aa: CASSPTNGGNEQFF; CDR3nt: TGTGCCAGCAGTCCTACCAATGGAGGCAATGAGCAGTTCTTC; v_gene: TRBV28; d_gene: NA; j_gene: TRBJ2-1; abundance: NA
CDR3aa: CASSLAGRYLPSNYGYTF; CDR3nt: TGTGCCAGCAGCTTGGCCGGTAGATATCTCCCCTCAAACTATGGCTACACCTTC; v_gene: TRBV5-6; d_gene: NA; j_gene: TRBJ1-2; abundance: few
CDR3aa: CASSIDRLAGDSGVLSEQFF; CDR3nt: TGTGCCAGTAGTATTGATCGGCTAGCGGGAGATAGCGGGGTGTTAAGTGAGCAGTTCTTC; v_gene: TRBV19; d_gene: TRBD2; j_gene: TRBJ2-1; abundance: NA
CDR3aa: CASRGRESGDYTF; CDR3nt: TGCGCCAGCAGGGGGCGCGAGTCGGGAGACTACACCTTC; v_gene: TRBV5-1; d_gene: NA; j_gene: TRBJ1-2; abundance: NA
CDR3aa: CASSRRTGGTDTQYF; CDR3nt: TGTGCCAGCTCACGCCGGACAGGGGGCACAGATACGCAGTATTTT; v_gene: TRBV18; d_gene: TRBD1; j_gene: TRBJ2-3; abundance: NA
CDR3aa: CASSLELFNEQFF; CDR3nt: TGCGCCAGCAGCTTGGAACTCTTTAATGAGCAGTTCTTC; v_gene: TRBV5-1; d_gene: NA; j_gene: TRBJ2-1; abundance: NA
CDR3aa: CASGRGGSTYEQYF; CDR3nt: TGTGCCAGCGGACGGGGTGGCAGCACCTACGAGCAGTACTTC; v_gene: TRBV18; d_gene: NA; j_gene: TRBJ2-7; abundance: NA
CDR3aa: CASSSGAGVSSYEQYF; CDR3nt: TGTGCCAGCAGCTCAGGAGCGGGAGTTAGCTCCTACGAGCAGTACTTC; v_gene: TRBV7-9; d_gene: TRBD2; j_gene: TRBJ2-7; abundance: NA
CDR3aa: CASSEQVLDTEAFF; CDR3nt: TGCGCCAGCAGCGAACAGGTTTTGGATACTGAAGCTTTCTTT; v_gene: TRBV5-1; d_gene: NA; j_gene: TRBJ1-1; abundance: NA